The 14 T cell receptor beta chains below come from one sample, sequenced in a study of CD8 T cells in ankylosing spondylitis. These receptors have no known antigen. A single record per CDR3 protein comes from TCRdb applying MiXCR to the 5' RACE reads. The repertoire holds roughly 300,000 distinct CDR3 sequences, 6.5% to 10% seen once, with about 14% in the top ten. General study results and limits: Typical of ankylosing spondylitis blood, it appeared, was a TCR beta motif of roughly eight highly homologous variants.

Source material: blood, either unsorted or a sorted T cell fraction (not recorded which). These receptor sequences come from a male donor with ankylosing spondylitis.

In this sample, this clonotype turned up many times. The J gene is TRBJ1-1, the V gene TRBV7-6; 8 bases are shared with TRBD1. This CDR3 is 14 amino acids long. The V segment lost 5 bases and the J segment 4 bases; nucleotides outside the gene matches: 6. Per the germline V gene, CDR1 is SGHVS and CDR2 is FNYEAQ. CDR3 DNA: TGTGCCAGCAGCCGACAGGGGTGGGGCACTGAAGCTTTCTTT. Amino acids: CASSRQGWGTEAFF.

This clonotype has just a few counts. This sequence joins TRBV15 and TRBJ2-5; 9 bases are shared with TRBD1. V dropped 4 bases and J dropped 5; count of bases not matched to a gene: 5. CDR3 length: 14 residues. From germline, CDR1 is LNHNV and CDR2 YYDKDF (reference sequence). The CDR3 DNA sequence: TGTGCCACCAGCATCCGGACAGGGGTGGAGACCCAGTACTTC. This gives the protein CATSIRTGVETQYF. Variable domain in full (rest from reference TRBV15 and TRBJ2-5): DAMVIQNPRYQVTQFGKPVTLSCSQTLNHNVMYWYQQKSSQAPKLLFHYYDKDFNNEADTPDNFQSRRPNTSFCFLDIRSPGLGDTAMYLCATSIRTGVETQYFGPGTRLLVL.

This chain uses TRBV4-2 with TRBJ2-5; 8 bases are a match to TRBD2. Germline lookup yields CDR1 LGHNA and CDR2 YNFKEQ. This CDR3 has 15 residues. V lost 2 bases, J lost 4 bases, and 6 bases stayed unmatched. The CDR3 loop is CASSQLAGWGETQYF. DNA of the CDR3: TGTGCCAGCAGCCAACTAGCGGGTTGGGGAGAGACCCAGTACTTC.

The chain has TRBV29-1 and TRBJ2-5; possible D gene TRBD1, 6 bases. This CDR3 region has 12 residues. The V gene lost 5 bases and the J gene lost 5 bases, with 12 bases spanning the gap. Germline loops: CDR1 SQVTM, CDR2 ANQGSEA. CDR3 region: CSVRGLRETQYF. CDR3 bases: TGCAGCGTTAGGGGGTTGAGGGAGACCCAGTACTTC.

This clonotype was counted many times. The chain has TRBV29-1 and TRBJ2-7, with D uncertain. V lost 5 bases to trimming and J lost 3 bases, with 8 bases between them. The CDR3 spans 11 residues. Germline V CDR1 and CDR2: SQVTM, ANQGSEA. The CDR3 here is CSVSQHYEQYF. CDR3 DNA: TGCAGCGTTTCACAGCACTACGAGCAGTACTTC.

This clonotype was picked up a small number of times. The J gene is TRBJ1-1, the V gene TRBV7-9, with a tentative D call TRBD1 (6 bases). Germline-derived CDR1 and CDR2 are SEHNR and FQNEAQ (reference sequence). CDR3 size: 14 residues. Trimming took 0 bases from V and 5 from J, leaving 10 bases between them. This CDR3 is CASSLAQGGTEAFF. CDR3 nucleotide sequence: TGTGCCAGCAGCTTAGCACAGGGAGGGACTGAAGCTTTCTTT.

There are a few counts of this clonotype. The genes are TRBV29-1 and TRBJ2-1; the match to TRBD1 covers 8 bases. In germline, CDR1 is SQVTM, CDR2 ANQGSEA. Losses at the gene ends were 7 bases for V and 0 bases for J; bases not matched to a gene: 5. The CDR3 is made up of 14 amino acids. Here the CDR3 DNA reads TGCAGCGCACAGGGGGGAAGCTCCTACAATGAGCAGTTCTTC. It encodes CSAQGGSSYNEQFF.

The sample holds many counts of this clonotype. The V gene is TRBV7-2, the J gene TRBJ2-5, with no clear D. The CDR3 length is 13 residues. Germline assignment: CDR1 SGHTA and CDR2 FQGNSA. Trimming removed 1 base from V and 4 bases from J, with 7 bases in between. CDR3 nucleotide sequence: TGTGCCAGCAGCTTAGACCATCGAGAGACCCAGTACTTC. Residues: CASSLDHRETQYF.

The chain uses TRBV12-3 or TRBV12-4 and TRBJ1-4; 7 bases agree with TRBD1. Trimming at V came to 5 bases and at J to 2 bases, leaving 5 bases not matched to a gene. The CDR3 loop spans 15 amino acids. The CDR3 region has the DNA TGTGCCAGCAGTCCGGAGACAGGGACTAATGAAAAACTGTTTTTT. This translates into CASSPETGTNEKLFF.

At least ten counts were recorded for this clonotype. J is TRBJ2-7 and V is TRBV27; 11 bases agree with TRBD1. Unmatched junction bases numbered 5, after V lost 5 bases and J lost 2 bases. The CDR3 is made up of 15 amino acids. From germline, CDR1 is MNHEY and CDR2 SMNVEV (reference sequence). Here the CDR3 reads CASSPRTGGTYEQYF. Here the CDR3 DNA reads TGTGCCAGCAGTCCCCGGACAGGGGGCACCTACGAGCAGTACTTC.

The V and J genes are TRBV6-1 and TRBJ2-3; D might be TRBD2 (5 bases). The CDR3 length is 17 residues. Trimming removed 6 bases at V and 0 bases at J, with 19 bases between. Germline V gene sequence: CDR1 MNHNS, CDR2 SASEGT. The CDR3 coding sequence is TGTGCCAGCAGAACGGCCTGGCGGGCGCCTAGCACAGATACGCAGTATTTT. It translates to CASRTAWRAPSTDTQYF.

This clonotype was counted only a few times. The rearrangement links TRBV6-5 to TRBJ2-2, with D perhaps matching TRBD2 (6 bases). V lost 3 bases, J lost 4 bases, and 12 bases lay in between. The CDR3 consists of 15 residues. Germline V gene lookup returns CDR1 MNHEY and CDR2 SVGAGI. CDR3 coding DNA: TGTGCCAGCAGTTATAGGAGGGTTGGCACCGGGGAGCTGTTTTTT. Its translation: CASSYRRVGTGELFF.

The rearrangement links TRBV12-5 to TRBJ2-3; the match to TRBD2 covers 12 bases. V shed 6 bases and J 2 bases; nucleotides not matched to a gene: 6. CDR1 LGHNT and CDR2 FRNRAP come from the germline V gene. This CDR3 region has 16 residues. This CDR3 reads CASGLGLAGPTDTQYF. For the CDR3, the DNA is TGTGCTAGTGGCCTCGGACTAGCGGGACCCACAGATACGCAGTATTTT.

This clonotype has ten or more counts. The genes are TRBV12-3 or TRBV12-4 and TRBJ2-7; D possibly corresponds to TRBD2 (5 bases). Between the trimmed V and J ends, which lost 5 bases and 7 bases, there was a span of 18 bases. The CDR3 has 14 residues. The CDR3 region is CASSPDGVPWEQYF. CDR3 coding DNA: TGTGCCAGCAGTCCGGACGGGGTCCCGTGGGAGCAGTACTTC.